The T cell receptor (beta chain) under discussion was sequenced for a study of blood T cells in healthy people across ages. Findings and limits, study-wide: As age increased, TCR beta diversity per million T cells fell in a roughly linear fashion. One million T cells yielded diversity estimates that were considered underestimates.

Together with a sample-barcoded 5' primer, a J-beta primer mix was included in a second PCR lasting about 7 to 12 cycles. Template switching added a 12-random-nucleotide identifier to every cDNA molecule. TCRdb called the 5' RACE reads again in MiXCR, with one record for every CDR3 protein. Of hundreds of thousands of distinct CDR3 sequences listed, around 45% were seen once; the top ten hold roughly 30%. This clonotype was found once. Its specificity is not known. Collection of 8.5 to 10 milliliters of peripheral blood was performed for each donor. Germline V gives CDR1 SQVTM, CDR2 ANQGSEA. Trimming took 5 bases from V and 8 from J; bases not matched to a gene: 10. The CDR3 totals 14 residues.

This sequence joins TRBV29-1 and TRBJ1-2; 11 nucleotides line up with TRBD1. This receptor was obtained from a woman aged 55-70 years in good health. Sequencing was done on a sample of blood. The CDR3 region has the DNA TGCAGCGTTTACGGACAGGGGGCAATGGACGGCTACACCTTC. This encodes CSVYGQGAMDGYTF.